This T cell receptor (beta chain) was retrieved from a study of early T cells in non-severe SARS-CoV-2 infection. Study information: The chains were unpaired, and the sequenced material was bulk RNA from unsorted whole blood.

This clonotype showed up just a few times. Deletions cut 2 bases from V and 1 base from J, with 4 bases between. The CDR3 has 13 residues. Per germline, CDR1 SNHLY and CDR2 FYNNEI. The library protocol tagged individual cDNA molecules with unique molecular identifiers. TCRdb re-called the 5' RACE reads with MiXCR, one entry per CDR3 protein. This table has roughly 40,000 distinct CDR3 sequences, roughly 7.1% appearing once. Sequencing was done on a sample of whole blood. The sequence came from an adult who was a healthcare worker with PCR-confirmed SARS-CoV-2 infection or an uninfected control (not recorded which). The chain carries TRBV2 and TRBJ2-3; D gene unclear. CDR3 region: CASSETGTDTQYF. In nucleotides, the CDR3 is TGTGCCAGCAGTGAAACCGGCACAGATACGCAGTATTTT.